Following are 28 T cell receptor beta chains from one sample sequenced in a study of blood T cell repertoires in COVID-19. Using immunoSEQ multiplex PCR, the repertoire was profiled, and TCRdb retains in-frame clones only, with some absent. The sample shows roughly 86,000 clones, 82% of them seen only once. Sequencing was done on a sample of peripheral blood. These receptors all stem from a human donor in a cohort sampled during active COVID-19.

The gene calls are TRBV3-1 (or the pseudogene TRBV3-2) and TRBJ2-2; a possible D gene is TRBD1 (6 bases). Germline assignment: CDR1 LGHDT and CDR2 YNNKEL (reference sequence). The CDR3 loop spans 13 amino acids. The V end lost 5 bases, the J end lost 4 bases, and 8 bases lay between the germline ends. This CDR3 is CASSYRVTGELFF. In DNA, the CDR3 is TGTGCCAGCAGCTACAGGGTCACCGGGGAGCTGTTTTTT.

The chain couples TRBV5-4 to TRBJ1-6; 9 nucleotides agree with TRBD1. Germline assignment: CDR1 SGHNT and CDR2 YYREEE (reference sequence). The CDR3 is 17 residues long. J lost 1 base, V lost 3 bases, and 5 bases had no gene match. The CDR3 DNA sequence: TGTGCCAGCAGCTCCCGGGACAGGGTGTCCTATAATTCACCCCTCCACTTT. Its protein is CASSSRDRVSYNSPLHF.

The chain couples TRBV7-8 to TRBJ2-7; D unclear. The germline V gene encodes CDR1 SGHVS and CDR2 FQNEAQ. This CDR3 is 11 amino acids long. V dropped 5 bases and J dropped 3 bases, with 5 bases sitting between them. CDR3 residues: CASSRNYEQYF. The CDR3 coding sequence is TGTGCCAGCAGCCGTAACTACGAGCAGTACTTC.

The chain joins TRBV6-5 to TRBJ1-1; a weak D match, TRBD1 (6 bases). V gave up 7 bases and J gave up 0 bases, with 9 bases separating them. Per germline, CDR1 MNHEY and CDR2 SVGAGI. The CDR3 loop spans 13 amino acids. The CDR3 nucleotides are TGTGCCAGCACCGACAGGATGAACACTGAAGCTTTCTTT. Its translation: CASTDRMNTEAFF.

V is TRBV15 and J is TRBJ2-1; the D gene is possibly TRBD2 (5 bases). This CDR3 contains 12 residues. Trimming removed 2 bases at V and 9 bases at J, with 8 bases between. Germline V gene lookup returns CDR1 LNHNV and CDR2 YYDKDF (reference sequence). In DNA form, the CDR3 reads TGTGCCACCAGCAGAAACAGCGGTGAGCAGTTCTTC. It translates to CATSRNSGEQFF.

This chain joins TRBV29-1 and TRBJ2-1; D is possibly TRBD1 (5 bases). V lost 3 bases, J lost 11 bases, and 11 bases lay in between. The CDR3 totals 11 residues. Germline values: CDR1 SQVTM, CDR2 ANQGSEA. The CDR3 DNA follows: TGCAGCGTTGATAGGGGTATCCAGCAGTTCTTC. This sequence encodes CSVDRGIQQFF.

The V call is TRBV6-6, the J call TRBJ1-3, with TRBD1 as a possible D gene (6 bases). The V gene lost 6 bases and the J gene lost 4 bases, with 16 bases spanning the gap. The CDR3 contains 15 residues. Germline V gene sequence: CDR1 MNHNY, CDR2 SVGAGI (reference sequence). DNA for the CDR3: TGTGCCAGCAGCAACCCCGCCAGGGGCGGAAACACCATATATTTT. Its protein product is CASSNPARGGNTIYF.

The chain employs TRBV11-3 and TRBJ2-1; D is uncertain. Trimming took 5 bases from V and 0 from J, leaving 8 bases between them. The CDR3 loop spans 14 amino acids. Germline V lookup: CDR1 SGHNT, CDR2 YENEEA. The CDR3 protein is CASSPASSYNEQFF. Written as DNA, the CDR3 is TGTGCCAGCAGCCCGGCTAGCTCCTACAATGAGCAGTTCTTC. Supplemented by reference TRBV11-3 and TRBJ2-1, the full variable domain reads EAGVVQSPRYKIIEKKQPVAFWCNPISGHNTLYWYLQNLGQGPELLIRYENEEAVDDSQLPKDRFSAERLKGVDSTLKIQPAELGDSAVYLCASSPASSYNEQFFGPGTRLTVL.

The chain has TRBV5-4 and TRBJ2-6, with D possibly matching TRBD1 (6 bases). CDR1 SGHNT and CDR2 YYREEE come from the germline V gene (reference sequence). V lost 3 bases and J 2 bases, leaving 9 bases between the germline ends. This CDR3 contains 15 residues. CDR3 protein: CASSYGQTGANVLTF. CDR3 nucleotide sequence: TGTGCCAGCAGCTACGGACAGACTGGGGCCAACGTCCTGACTTTC. The full variable domain, completed using reference TRBV5-4 and TRBJ2-6, is ETGVTQSPTHLIKTRGQQVTLRCSSQSGHNTVSWYQQALGQGPQFIFQYYREEENGRGNFPPRFSGLQFPNYSSELNVNALELDDSALYLCASSYGQTGANVLTFGAGSRLTVL.

This clone was recorded a few times. This chain links TRBV28 with TRBJ1-1, with no clear D. The CDR3 loop spans 11 amino acids. CDR1 is MDHEN and CDR2 is SYDVKM in the germline V gene. Trimming removed 7 bases at V and 0 bases at J, with 3 bases between. The CDR3 is CASIVNTEAFF. The CDR3 nucleotides are TGTGCCAGCATAGTGAACACTGAAGCTTTCTTT.

The CDR3 region has the DNA TGTGCCAGCAGCTCGATGACTGTAATCACAGATACGCAGTATTTT. Translation gives CASSSMTVITDTQYF. The chain combines TRBV7-9 with TRBJ2-3; D gene ambiguous. Trimming took 4 bases from V and 2 from J, leaving 13 bases between them. The CDR3 extends over 15 amino acids. In germline, CDR1 is SEHNR, CDR2 FQNEAQ (reference sequence).

This chain links TRBV7-9 with TRBJ2-7; 7 bases line up with TRBD2. The ends lost 4 bases at V and 4 bases at J; junction bases unmatched: 10. CDR1 and CDR2 from the germline V gene are SEHNR and FQNEAQ (reference sequence). This CDR3 contains 15 residues. As DNA, the CDR3 is TGTGCCAGCAGCTCCCCGACTAGCAAGGAATACGAGCAGTACTTC. As protein: CASSSPTSKEYEQYF.

This clone has only a few counts. This rearrangement joins TRBV2 to TRBJ2-3; TRBD2 matches 14 bases. CDR1 SNHLY and CDR2 FYNNEI come from the germline V gene. V lost 5 bases and J lost 1; bases outside the gene matches: 5. The CDR3 spans 17 residues. The DNA of the CDR3 is TGTGCCAGCAGTCTACCGGGACTAGCGGGGGGCACAGATACGCAGTATTTT. It translates to CASSLPGLAGGTDTQYF.

To note about this clone: Other DNA sequences from this sample encode an identical CDR3 as well. The genes are TRBV18 and TRBJ1-1; D is undetermined. The V end lost 4 bases, the J end lost 1 base, and 10 bases lay between the germline ends. This CDR3 contains 14 residues. Germline V lookup: CDR1 KGHSH, CDR2 LQKENI. CDR3 DNA sequence: TGTGCCAGCTCACTTGTGGGGAGGAACACTGAAGCTTTCTTT. Amino acid sequence: CASSLVGRNTEAFF.

The V and J genes are TRBV7-9 and TRBJ2-7; no clear D. Deletions cut 1 base from V and 1 base from J, with 8 bases between. The CDR3 is 14 residues long. Germline V gene data show CDR1 as SEHNR and CDR2 as FQNEAQ (reference sequence). CDR3 DNA: TGTGCCAGCAGCTTAGAGGTAGCTTCCTACGAGCAGTACTTC. This encodes CASSLEVASYEQYF.

This clone was seen just once. The chain joins TRBV7-9 to TRBJ1-5; D is undetermined. Germline CDR1 is SEHNR and CDR2 is FQNEAQ (reference sequence). V gave up 2 bases and J gave up 4 bases, with 9 bases separating them. CDR3 length: 14 residues. DNA for the CDR3: TGTGCCAGCAGCTTACCCACCGGGAATCAGCCCCAGCATTTT. It encodes CASSLPTGNQPQHF.

The rearrangement uses TRBV18 and TRBJ2-5; tentative D call: TRBD2 (6 bases). Germline-derived CDR1 and CDR2 are KGHSH and LQKENI. This CDR3 spans 15 amino acids. The V end was cut by 3 bases, the J end by 5 bases, with 16 bases between. The CDR3 nucleotides read TGTGCCAGCTCACCGGCTAGCGCCTCGGGGGAGACCCAGTACTTC. Translated, it gives CASSPASASGETQYF. Complete variable domain (other parts from reference TRBV18 and TRBJ2-5): NAGVMQNPRHLVRRRGQEARLRCSPMKGHSHVYWYRQLPEEGLKFMVYLQKENIIDESGMPKERFSAEFPKEGPSILRIQQVVRGDSAAYFCASSPASASGETQYFGPGTRLLVL.

The chain employs TRBV5-4 and TRBJ1-1, with D perhaps TRBD1 (6 bases). Germline V CDR1 and CDR2: SGHNT, YYREEE (reference sequence). Trimming cost V 2 bases and J 5 bases, with 16 bases left between them. The CDR3 sequence is 15 residues long. The CDR3 DNA is TGTGCCAGCAGCTTCTTTGGGGGCGCCGTGACTGAAGCTTTCTTT. Translated, it gives CASSFFGGAVTEAFF.

The chain has TRBV7-3 and TRBJ2-1; 8 nucleotides line up with TRBD1. This CDR3 has 14 amino acids. The trim removed 5 bases at V and 4 bases at J, leaving 4 bases unmatched. The germline V gene has CDR1 SGHTA and CDR2 FQGTGA. The CDR3 bases are TGTGCCAGCAGCACAGGGGGTTCTTACAATGAGCAGTTCTTC. Encoded protein: CASSTGGSYNEQFF.

This chain links TRBV9 with TRBJ2-3; TRBD1 agrees at 8 bases. Germline trimming cut 0 bases from V and 8 bases from J; bases unmatched to any gene: 8. CDR1 is SGDLS, CDR2 YYNGEE, per germline. This CDR3 has 15 residues. CDR3 sequence (DNA): TGTGCCAGCAGCGTAGGCCAGGGGGCGCAAGGTACGCAGTATTTT. Its protein product is CASSVGQGAQGTQYF.

The V gene is TRBV2, the J gene TRBJ2-5, with 7 bases matching TRBD1. The CDR3 runs to 11 residues. The J segment lost 7 bases and the V segment lost 6 bases, leaving 2 bases of the junction unmatched. Looked up from germline, CDR1 is SNHLY and CDR2 is FYNNEI. As DNA, the CDR3 is TGTGCCAGCAGGGGACAGACGACCCAGTACTTC. It specifies CASRGQTTQYF.

The rearrangement uses TRBV25-1 and TRBJ2-5, with 11 bases matching TRBD1. With V trimmed by 2 bases and J by 5 bases, 7 bases remained unmatched. The CDR3 loop spans 16 amino acids. Germline CDR1 and CDR2: MGHDK and SYGVNS. The CDR3 bases are TGTGCCAGCAGTGAAGGAGGACAGGGGGCTCGGGAGACCCAGTACTTC. It encodes CASSEGGQGARETQYF. The full variable domain, rest sourced from reference TRBV25-1 and TRBJ2-5, is EADIYQTPRYLVIGTGKKITLECSQTMGHDKMYWYQQDPGMELHLIHYSYGVNSTEKGDLSSESTVSRIRTEHFPLTLESARPSHTSQYLCASSEGGQGARETQYFGPGTRLLVL.

This clone was seen ten or more times. The CDR3 protein is CASSDNSNNSPLHF. CDR3 DNA: TGTGCCAGCAGCGACAACTCGAACAATTCACCCCTCCACTTT. The V gene is TRBV7-6, the J gene TRBJ1-6; D not certain. Trimming shortened V by 5 bases and J by 7 bases, and 12 bases separated the two germline ends. The CDR3 spans 14 residues. In germline, CDR1 is SGHVS, CDR2 FNYEAQ. The entire variable domain, with the rest obtained from reference TRBV7-6 and TRBJ1-6, is as follows: GAGVSQSPRYKVTKRGQDVALRCDPISGHVSLYWYRQALGQGPEFLTYFNYEAQQDKSGLPNDRFSAERPEGSISTLTIQRTEQRDSAMYRCASSDNSNNSPLHFGNGTRLTVT.

The V and J genes are TRBV7-2 and TRBJ1-4; no definite D call. The CDR3 is made up of 13 amino acids. The germline V and J ends were trimmed by 2 bases and 7 bases, with 8 bases remaining between them. Germline V gives CDR1 SGHTA, CDR2 FQGNSA. CDR3 amino acids: CASSLYLSEKLFF. CDR3 sequence (DNA): TGTGCCAGCAGCTTATATCTGAGTGAAAAACTGTTTTTT.

This chain links TRBV15 with TRBJ1-1, with 9 bases aligning to TRBD1. Germline-derived CDR1 and CDR2 are LNHNV and YYDKDF (reference sequence). Germline trimming cut 3 bases from V and 5 bases from J; bases unmatched to any gene: 7. The CDR3 spans 15 residues. As DNA, the CDR3 is TGTGCCACCAGCAGGGGCGGACAGGGGTGGACTGAAGCTTTCTTT. This gives the protein CATSRGGQGWTEAFF.

The V call is TRBV19, the J call TRBJ2-1, with 16 bases matching TRBD2. In germline, CDR1 is LNHDA, CDR2 SQIVND (reference sequence). The CDR3 has 20 amino acids. V lost 7 bases, J lost 0 bases, and 12 bases stayed unmatched. CDR3 sequence reads: CASNPLGLAGGSSSYNEQFF. The CDR3 DNA follows: TGTGCCAGTAATCCTCTGGGACTAGCGGGGGGGTCGAGCTCCTACAATGAGCAGTTCTTC.

The CDR3 protein is CASSDDRGNSPLHF. The CDR3 DNA reads as TGTGCCAGCAGTGACGACAGGGGGAATTCACCCCTCCACTTT. The chain joins TRBV6-1 to TRBJ1-6, with 9 bases aligning to TRBD1. This CDR3 contains 14 residues. Looked up from germline, CDR1 is MNHNS and CDR2 is SASEGT. V gave up 3 bases and J gave up 7 bases; unmatched junction bases: 1.

This sequence joins TRBV11-1 and TRBJ2-7; D is perhaps TRBD1 (6 bases). V lost 5 bases, J lost 4 bases, and 12 bases lay in between. The germline gives CDR1 SGHAT, CDR2 FQDESV (reference sequence). The CDR3 is 13 amino acids. This chain's CDR3 is CASSENRAYEQYF. The CDR3 nucleotides are TGTGCCAGCAGCGAAAACAGGGCGTACGAGCAGTACTTC.